One sample yielded the 24 T cell receptor beta chains listed below, sequenced in a study of T cells in localized non-small cell lung cancer. Measured with immunoSEQ multiplex PCR; TCRdb has only the in-frame clones, and not every one. This sample has 90,000 or so clones, with 87% found just once. The specimen comprised peripheral blood, sampled before any cancer treatment. These receptors all stem from a man between 40 and 69 years old with stage I squamous cell lung carcinoma.

This clone turned up a few times. V is TRBV28 and J is TRBJ1-6; D gene uncertain. The germline gives CDR1 MDHEN, CDR2 SYDVKM. The CDR3 consists of 14 residues. V lost 2 bases, J lost 9 bases, and 11 bases lay in between. CDR3 coding DNA: TGTGCCAGCAGTTTAACTGCGGTGGGTTCACCCCTCCACTTT. As protein: CASSLTAVGSPLHF.

The table lists this clone with a few counts. This chain links TRBV2 with TRBJ1-5; 10 bases match TRBD1. Germline V gives CDR1 SNHLY, CDR2 FYNNEI. CDR3 size: 17 residues. V shed 6 bases, J shed 8 bases, and the junction held 16 bases outside the gene matches. This CDR3 is CASRGWLDDRGREPQHF. The CDR3 coding sequence is TGTGCCAGCAGGGGATGGTTGGACGACAGGGGGCGGGAGCCCCAGCATTTT.

V gene TRBV7-9 combines with J gene TRBJ1-1, with 7 bases that match TRBD1. Germline lookup yields CDR1 SEHNR and CDR2 FQNEAQ (reference sequence). The CDR3 consists of 15 residues. The ends lost 5 bases at V and 1 base at J; junction bases unmatched: 7. CDR3 DNA sequence: TGTGCCAGCAGCAGACGGGACAGAGAGAACACTGAAGCTTTCTTT. Protein product: CASSRRDRENTEAFF.

This sequence joins TRBV6-5 and TRBJ1-1; 8 bases fit TRBD1. This CDR3 spans 14 amino acids. Trimming removed 5 bases from V and 5 bases from J; junction bases left unmatched: 7. Germline CDR1 is MNHEY and CDR2 is SVGAGI. CDR3 bases: TGTGCCAGCAGTCGACAGGGGAAGAGGACTGAAGCTTTCTTT. The encoded protein is CASSRQGKRTEAFF.

The CDR3 sequence is CASSRLAGEYNEQFF. For the CDR3, the DNA is TGTGCCAGCAGTCGACTAGCGGGGGAGTACAATGAGCAGTTCTTC. The chain combines TRBV2 with TRBJ2-1, with TRBD2 matching 12 bases. The CDR3 runs 15 residues. With 5 bases clipped from V and 4 bases from J, the junction kept 3 bases outside the gene matches. From germline, CDR1 is SNHLY and CDR2 FYNNEI.

This clone appeared a single time. The chain couples TRBV28 to TRBJ2-2, with D possibly being TRBD2 (5 bases). Germline loops: CDR1 MDHEN, CDR2 SYDVKM. This CDR3 is built from 12 residues. Trimming removed 2 bases at V and 7 bases at J, with 5 bases between. CDR3 protein: CASSLRGGELFF. In DNA form, the CDR3 reads TGTGCCAGCAGTTTACGGGGCGGGGAGCTGTTTTTT.

The chain combines TRBV2 with TRBJ1-2, with D perhaps TRBD1 (5 bases). The CDR3 totals 15 residues. The V and J ends lost 6 bases and 2 bases respectively, with 16 bases between them. Germline assignment: CDR1 SNHLY and CDR2 FYNNEI. This chain's CDR3 is CASRHSGLLNYGYTF. Here the CDR3 DNA reads TGTGCCAGCAGGCACTCGGGACTCCTCAACTATGGCTACACCTTC.

The sample holds one count of this clone. The gene calls are TRBV19 and TRBJ1-2, with 7 positions matching TRBD1. CDR3 size: 14 residues. The ends lost 6 bases at V and 2 bases at J; junction bases unmatched: 6. Germline CDR1 LNHDA, CDR2 SQIVND (reference sequence). CDR3 DNA sequence: TGTGCCAGTAGACAGGGGTGGAGGAACTATGGCTACACCTTC. Protein: CASRQGWRNYGYTF.

This chain joins TRBV25-1 and TRBJ2-2; 9 nucleotides align to TRBD1. The germline CDR1 and CDR2 sequences are MGHDK and SYGVNS. The junction had 8 bases not matched to a gene; V was cut back by 6 bases and J by 6 bases. This CDR3 is built from 15 residues. The CDR3 bases are TGTGCCAGCAGAATCGGACAGGGGTACGCCGGGGAGCTGTTTTTT. Protein: CASRIGQGYAGELFF.

The genes are TRBV7-9 and TRBJ1-5, with 8 bases identical to TRBD1. With V trimmed by 2 bases and J by 2 bases, 2 bases remained unmatched. The CDR3 extends over 15 amino acids. From germline, CDR1 is SEHNR and CDR2 FQNEAQ (reference sequence). CDR3 in DNA: TGTGCCAGCAGCTTACAGGGGGCAGGCAATCAGCCCCAGCATTTT. Its protein is CASSLQGAGNQPQHF.

The chain has TRBV6-1 and TRBJ1-5, with D possibly matching TRBD1 (5 bases). V was cut by 5 bases and J by 0 bases, with 11 bases left in between. The CDR3 runs 15 residues. Germline V CDR1 and CDR2: MNHNS, SASEGT. The CDR3 loop reads CASSPGIYSNQPQHF. The CDR3 region has the DNA TGTGCCAGCAGTCCAGGGATTTATAGCAATCAGCCCCAGCATTTT.

The V and J genes are TRBV11-2 and TRBJ2-1, with D hard to call. This CDR3 contains 13 residues. Germline V gene lookup returns CDR1 SGHAT and CDR2 FQNNGV. V lost 0 bases to trimming and J lost 4 bases, with 4 bases between them. The CDR3 protein is CASSLDRYNEQFF. In DNA form, the CDR3 reads TGTGCCAGCAGCTTAGACAGATACAATGAGCAGTTCTTC.

In nucleotides, the CDR3 is TGTGCCAGCAGCCCACAGGGAAGGAACACCGGGGAGCTGTTTTTT. Its translation is CASSPQGRNTGELFF. The V gene is TRBV7-9, the J gene TRBJ2-2; D might be TRBD1 (6 bases). The CDR3 runs to 15 residues. CDR1 SEHNR and CDR2 FQNEAQ come from the germline V gene (reference sequence). V shed 5 bases and J shed 1 base, with 11 bases lying between them.

V usage is TRBV4-1 and J usage is TRBJ2-7, with TRBD1 identical over 9 bases. J was trimmed by 0 bases and V by 2 bases; bases with no gene match: 5. Germline V lookup: CDR1 MGHRA, CDR2 YSYEKL. The CDR3 runs to 16 residues. The CDR3 loop is CASSQTGGRSSYEQYF. CDR3 DNA: TGCGCCAGCAGCCAAACAGGGGGCAGAAGCTCCTACGAGCAGTACTTC.

The rearrangement links TRBV10-1 to TRBJ2-3; TRBD1 might be the D (6 bases). The CDR3 consists of 15 residues. CDR1 and CDR2 (germline): WNHNN, SYGVQD (reference sequence). The ends were cut back, 3 bases at V and 3 bases at J, with 13 bases in the middle. CDR3 protein: CASSDRGFITDTQYF. The CDR3 bases are TGCGCCAGCAGTGACAGGGGCTTCATTACAGATACGCAGTATTTT.

The CDR3 DNA sequence: TGTGCCAGCAGCAAACAGGTTAACTATGGCTACACCTTC. Amino acids: CASSKQVNYGYTF. The chain links TRBV11-2 to TRBJ1-2, with D perhaps matching TRBD1 (5 bases). Germline-derived CDR1 and CDR2 are SGHAT and FQNNGV. The CDR3 loop spans 13 amino acids. V shed 5 bases and J shed 1 base, with 8 bases lying between them.

The rearrangement joins TRBV6-1 to TRBJ2-7; TRBD1 might be the D (6 bases). The germline CDR1 and CDR2 sequences are MNHNS and SASEGT. The CDR3 has 14 amino acids. With 3 bases removed from V and 5 bases from J, the gap between germline ends came to 14 bases. For the CDR3, the DNA is TGTGCCAGCAGTGACCACAGGGAACCCCACGAGCAGTACTTC. This encodes CASSDHREPHEQYF.

The V call is TRBV7-8, the J call TRBJ1-2, with 7 positions matching TRBD1. The CDR3 has 16 amino acids. Germline trimming cut 3 bases from V and 4 bases from J; bases unmatched to any gene: 11. From germline, CDR1 is SGHVS and CDR2 FQNEAQ. The CDR3 coding sequence is TGTGCCAGCAGCTTGGGACAGACAGGGTCCAGCTATGGCTACACCTTC. Protein sequence: CASSLGQTGSSYGYTF.

This rearrangement joins TRBV5-6 to TRBJ1-2; perhaps TRBD1 as D (5 bases). Per the germline V gene, CDR1 is SGHDT and CDR2 is YYEEEE. The CDR3 is 14 residues long. V was clipped by 3 bases and J by 5 bases, with 14 bases between them. This chain's CDR3 is CASSSSSKGYGYTF. CDR3 in DNA: TGTGCCAGCAGCTCGTCATCCAAGGGGTATGGCTACACCTTC.

This clone has just a few counts. CDR3: CASRTLDRGFNTEAFF. In DNA, the CDR3 is TGTGCCAGCCGTACCCTGGACAGGGGCTTTAACACTGAAGCTTTCTTT. The chain has TRBV27 and TRBJ1-1, with TRBD1 matching over 9 bases. V shed 8 bases, J shed 2 bases, and the junction held 12 bases outside the gene matches. Germline CDR1 and CDR2: MNHEY and SMNVEV (reference sequence). This CDR3 has 16 residues.

The rearrangement uses TRBV5-1 and TRBJ1-2; TRBD1 might be the D (5 bases). This CDR3 is 14 amino acids long. V lost 9 bases and J 4 bases, leaving 19 bases between the germline ends. Looked up from germline, CDR1 is SGHRS and CDR2 is YFSETQ. For the CDR3, the DNA is TGCGCCACCTCCGGGACCGACCCAATCTATGGCTACACCTTC. Encoded protein: CATSGTDPIYGYTF.

This clone was found a few times. The chain has TRBV27 and TRBJ2-6, with D perhaps being TRBD1 or TRBD2 (5 bases each). Looked up from germline, CDR1 is MNHEY and CDR2 is SMNVEV (reference sequence). V lost 5 bases to trimming and J lost 4 bases, with 18 bases between them. The CDR3 covers 17 residues. CDR3 in amino acids: CASSQIQAGAGANVLTF. CDR3 coding DNA: TGTGCCAGCAGTCAAATCCAAGCCGGGGCAGGGGCCAACGTCCTGACTTTC.

This chain joins TRBV27 and TRBJ2-5; possibly TRBD1 or TRBD2 for D (6 bases each). The CDR3 has 16 amino acids. Germline lookup yields CDR1 MNHEY and CDR2 SMNVEV (reference sequence). V lost 2 bases and J lost 2, with 15 bases in between. The CDR3: CASSLGGWGAQETQYF. The DNA of the CDR3 is TGTGCCAGCAGTTTAGGGGGCTGGGGGGCGCAAGAGACCCAGTACTTC.

This clone was picked up a small number of times. The chain joins TRBV30 to TRBJ2-5; no clear D. CDR1 and CDR2 (germline): GTSNPN, SVGIG (reference sequence). With 0 bases removed from V and 4 bases from J, the gap between germline ends came to 6 bases. The CDR3 loop spans 12 amino acids. CDR3 coding DNA: TGTGCCTGGAGTGTACTCAGAGAGACCCAGTACTTC. Its translation: CAWSVLRETQYF. Combining the CDR3 with reference TRBV30 and TRBJ2-5 gives the whole variable domain SQTIHQWPATLVQPVGSPLSLECTVEGTSNPNLYWYRQAAGRGLQLLFYSVGIGQISSEVPQNLSASRPQDRQFILSSKKLLLSDSGFYLCAWSVLRETQYFGPGTRLLVL.